What follows are 3 T cell receptor beta chains derived from one specimen sequenced in a study of blood T cell repertoires in COVID-19. Clones were sequenced by immunoSEQ multiplex PCR, and TCRdb holds only the in-frame ones, with some missing. The table shows about 180,000 clones, with about 80% occurring only once. Sequencing was done on a sample of peripheral blood. The receptors here all came from a man between 65 and 79 years old with active or convalescent COVID-19.

This chain joins TRBV21-1 and TRBJ1-2; the table assigns TRBD1, which was not confirmed against the DNA. TRBV21-1 has pseudogene status. This CDR3 comprises 13 residues. The CDR3: CASISSNDRGYTF. CDR3 sequence (DNA): TGTGCCAGCATTTCGTCGAACGACAGGGGCTACACCTTC.

J is TRBJ2-3 and V is TRBV6-5; 11 bases are shared with TRBD2. This CDR3 region has 15 residues. V lost 8 bases to trimming and J lost 2 bases; unmatched junction nucleotides: 6. Per the germline V gene, CDR1 is MNHEY and CDR2 is SVGAGI. CDR3 sequence reads: CASWLAGGNTDTQYF. CDR3 DNA: TGTGCCAGCTGGCTAGCGGGAGGCAACACAGATACGCAGTATTTT.

The rearrangement links TRBV6-6 to TRBJ1-1; D is possibly TRBD1 (5 bases). V was pared by 6 bases and J by 2 bases, with 13 bases between. The CDR3 is 14 amino acids. From germline, CDR1 is MNHNY and CDR2 SVGAGI (reference sequence). CDR3 sequence (DNA): TGTGCCAGCAGACCGCCGACAGATAACACTGAAGCTTTCTTT. Amino acid sequence: CASRPPTDNTEAFF.